This TCR beta chain was captured by sequencing in a study of blood T cell repertoires in COVID-19. Looking at the study overall: Sites in the United States, Italy and Spain provided acute and convalescent COVID-19 samples.

Source study methods: For nucleated cells, counts were estimated from reference gene primer amplification. Data came from immunoSEQ multiplex PCR; TCRdb stores just in-frame clones and leaves some out. From that table come the V and J calls and clone size; the DNA was used to work out D and trimming. The sample has 140,000 to 150,000 clones, 80% seen once. Germline CDR1 KGHSH, CDR2 LQKENI. V shed 3 bases, J shed 0 bases, and the junction held 4 bases outside the gene matches. The CDR3 loop spans 15 amino acids. The genes are TRBV18 and TRBJ2-5, with TRBD2 matching 7 bases. This receptor was taken from a man in his 60s with active or convalescent COVID-19. The sample was peripheral blood. The CDR3 nucleotides are TGTGCCAGCTCACCCGGGGCGGGAGACCAAGAGACCCAGTACTTC. The encoded protein is CASSPGAGDQETQYF.